The 24 T cell receptor beta chains below all came from one sample that was sequenced in a study of blood T cell repertoires in COVID-19. The table came from immunoSEQ multiplex PCR; TCRdb's copy has only in-frame clones and leaves some out. The profile shows approximately 120,000 clones, about four fifths of them singletons. The sequenced material came from PBMCs or T cells enriched from blood (not recorded which). The receptors shown here come from a young man who had recovered from COVID-19.

The rearrangement joins TRBV28 to TRBJ2-5; no clear D. V lost 4 bases and J lost 6, with 9 bases in between. The CDR3 sequence is 12 residues long. Per the germline V gene, CDR1 is MDHEN and CDR2 is SYDVKM. DNA of the CDR3: TGTGCCAGCAGTTCACCCCAGAAGACCCAGTACTTC. Amino acids: CASSSPQKTQYF.

J is TRBJ1-1 and V is TRBV7-6; 7 bases agree with TRBD1. The germline CDR1 and CDR2 sequences are SGHVS and FNYEAQ. The CDR3 spans 14 residues. J lost 6 bases, V lost 1 base, and 5 bases had no gene match. CDR3 loop: CASSLEGASAEAFF. CDR3 in DNA: TGTGCCAGCAGCTTAGAGGGGGCGTCGGCTGAAGCTTTCTTT.

The chain is built from TRBV10-3 and TRBJ2-3; 12 bases line up with TRBD2. CDR1 is ENHRY, CDR2 SYGVKD, per germline. With 10 bases clipped from V and 4 bases from J, the junction kept 3 bases outside the gene matches. CDR3 length equals 13 residues. As DNA, the CDR3 is TGTGCCACCAGACTAGCGGGAGCAGATACGCAGTATTTT. As protein: CATRLAGADTQYF.

The gene calls are TRBV9 and TRBJ1-2; D is undetermined. Germline V gene sequence: CDR1 SGDLS, CDR2 YYNGEE. This CDR3 region has 15 residues. Between the trimmed V and J ends, which lost 3 bases and 2 bases, there was a span of 14 bases. Here the CDR3 DNA reads TGTGCCAGCAGCGCAAGTGCAGGAATAAACTATGGCTACACCTTC. Translation: CASSASAGINYGYTF.

This clone appeared a few times. The chain carries TRBV2 and TRBJ2-7; 13 nucleotides line up with TRBD2. Trimming cost V 5 bases and J 6 bases; bases outside gene matches: 4. The germline gives CDR1 SNHLY, CDR2 FYNNEI. The CDR3 length is 14 residues. The CDR3 sequence: CASSPGLAGREQYF. DNA for the CDR3: TGTGCCAGCAGTCCGGGACTAGCGGGACGCGAGCAGTACTTC.

J is TRBJ2-3 and V is TRBV7-9; D may be TRBD1 (6 bases). V gave up 1 base and J gave up 5 bases, with 7 bases separating them. The CDR3 loop spans 13 amino acids. CDR1 is SEHNR, CDR2 FQNEAQ, per germline (reference sequence). CDR3 DNA: TGTGCCAGCAGCTTAGGGGACAAAGATACGCAGTATTTT. Its protein product is CASSLGDKDTQYF.

Regarding this clone: The germline gene is not matched at one end of the junction; a read error may be the cause. The chain combines TRBV5-3 with TRBJ2-4, with 7 bases lining up with TRBD1. TRBV5-3 is sorted into the ORF group, with uncertain function. The length of the CDR3 is 15 residues. The DNA for the CDR3 is TGTGTCAGAAGCTTGAGGGGGCTAGCCAAAAACATTCAGTACTTC. Its protein is CVRSLRGLAKNIQYF.

Worth noting for this clone: The junction differs from germline at one of its ends, possibly a read error. This chain uses TRBV7-9 with TRBJ1-1; 7 nucleotides align to TRBD1. Germline-derived CDR1 and CDR2 are SEHNR and FQNEAQ (reference sequence). The CDR3 sequence is 17 residues long. The CDR3 DNA sequence: TGTGCCAGCAGCCTCAAGGGGGCTCGGGACATGAACTCTGAAGCTTTCTTT. Translating it yields CASSLKGARDMNSEAFF.

The V and J genes are TRBV6-1 and TRBJ1-5, with TRBD1 matching over 8 bases. The CDR3 sequence is 16 residues long. Germline V lookup: CDR1 MNHNS, CDR2 SASEGT. J was trimmed by 0 bases and V by 4 bases; bases with no gene match: 5. The CDR3 spells CASSGDRQNSNQPQHF. Here the CDR3 DNA reads TGTGCCAGCAGTGGGGACAGGCAGAATAGCAATCAGCCCCAGCATTTT.

The V and J genes are TRBV2 and TRBJ1-3; 9 bases agree with TRBD1. Trimming at V came to 5 bases and at J to 0 bases, leaving 11 bases not matched to a gene. The CDR3 totals 18 residues. Germline lookup yields CDR1 SNHLY and CDR2 FYNNEI. CDR3 sequence (DNA): TGTGCCAGCAGTCCGGGACAGGGATATCTTGGCTCTGGAAACACCATATATTTT. Its protein is CASSPGQGYLGSGNTIYF.

The rearrangement uses TRBV19 and TRBJ1-4, with D maybe TRBD1 (5 bases). This CDR3 is built from 14 residues. Per germline, CDR1 LNHDA and CDR2 SQIVND (reference sequence). With 1 base removed from V and 8 bases from J, the gap between germline ends came to 11 bases. The CDR3 bases are TGTGCCAGTAGTATAGCAGGGTCGAGGGAAAAACTGTTTTTT. Translation: CASSIAGSREKLFF.

This clone was seen more than once but under ten times. The rearrangement joins TRBV3-1 (or the pseudogene TRBV3-2) to TRBJ2-1, with 11 positions matching TRBD2. From germline, CDR1 is LGHDT and CDR2 YNNKEL (reference sequence). Trimming at V came to 4 bases and at J to 8 bases, leaving 4 bases not matched to a gene. The CDR3 spans 14 residues. The CDR3 region has the DNA TGTGCCAGCAGCCTTAGCGGGGGGGGAGATGAGCAGTTCTTC. It is translated as CASSLSGGGDEQFF.

V usage is TRBV9 and J usage is TRBJ1-2, with D perhaps matching TRBD1 (6 bases). From germline, CDR1 is SGDLS and CDR2 YYNGEE. CDR3 length: 15 residues. Trimming took 5 bases from V and 0 from J, leaving 14 bases between them. This chain's CDR3 is CASRAQGTPNYGYTF. The CDR3 nucleotides are TGTGCCAGCAGAGCTCAGGGGACACCTAACTATGGCTACACCTTC.

The rearrangement joins TRBV9 to TRBJ2-3, with 10 bases lining up with TRBD2. The CDR3 has 15 residues. Germline CDR1 and CDR2: SGDLS and YYNGEE. Trimming took 0 bases from V and 4 from J; bases not matched to a gene: 2. The CDR3 loop is CASSVEAGGSDTQYF. For the CDR3, the DNA is TGTGCCAGCAGCGTAGAAGCGGGGGGGTCAGATACGCAGTATTTT. The entire variable domain, with the rest obtained from reference TRBV9 and TRBJ2-3, is as follows: DSGVTQTPKHLITATGQRVTLRCSPRSGDLSVYWYQQSLDQGLQFLIQYYNGEERAKGNILERFSAQQFPDLHSELNLSSLELGDSALYFCASSVEAGGSDTQYFGPGTRLTVL.

This clone showed up just once. The genes are TRBV27 and TRBJ1-2; tentatively, D is TRBD1 (6 bases). Germline V gives CDR1 MNHEY, CDR2 SMNVEV (reference sequence). Trimming took off 2 bases at V and 4 bases at J, with 11 bases between the two ends. The CDR3 extends over 14 amino acids. For the CDR3, the DNA is TGTGCCAGCAGTTTAAGGGGGTCCTTCTATGGCTACACCTTC. Amino acids: CASSLRGSFYGYTF.

This clone was seen once. This chain uses TRBV3-1 (or the pseudogene TRBV3-2) with TRBJ1-6; D is unclear. The germline CDR1 and CDR2 sequences are LGHDT and YNNKEL (reference sequence). V lost 1 base to trimming and J lost 5 bases, with 9 bases between them. The CDR3 is made up of 15 amino acids. DNA for the CDR3: TGTGCCAGCAGCCAAGTCGGGAGAAATAATTCACCCCTCCACTTT. Amino acids: CASSQVGRNNSPLHF.

V is TRBV3-1 (or the pseudogene TRBV3-2) and J is TRBJ1-3; TRBD1 might be the D (6 bases). This CDR3 has 16 amino acids. CDR1 is LGHDT, CDR2 YNNKEL, per germline (reference sequence). The ends were cut back, 0 bases at V and 4 bases at J, with 13 bases in the middle. CDR3 residues: CASSQEGQGSGNTIYF. CDR3 nucleotides: TGTGCCAGCAGCCAAGAGGGACAAGGGAGCGGAAACACCATATATTTT.

V usage is TRBV29-1 and J usage is TRBJ1-2, with unresolved D. V was trimmed by 1 base and J by 2 bases, leaving 11 bases between them. This CDR3 has 14 amino acids. Germline CDR1 is SQVTM and CDR2 is ANQGSEA. The CDR3 DNA sequence: TGCAGCGTTGAAGGTGGCAGTCTCAACTATGGCTACACCTTC. It encodes CSVEGGSLNYGYTF.

V gene TRBV5-5 combines with J gene TRBJ2-1, with 8 bases that match TRBD1. V lost 3 bases and J lost 4; bases outside the gene matches: 6. Germline V gives CDR1 SGHKS, CDR2 YYEKEE (reference sequence). The CDR3 totals 15 residues. The CDR3, as DNA: TGTGCCAGCAGCTCTGGGACAGGTCTATACAATGAGCAGTTCTTC. This codes for CASSSGTGLYNEQFF.

This clone has only one observation. The CDR3 sequence: CASSWGRDSSYNEQFF. The CDR3 coding sequence is TGTGCCAGCAGCTGGGGTAGGGACAGCAGCTACAATGAGCAGTTCTTC. V usage is TRBV5-6 and J usage is TRBJ2-1; TRBD1 aligns across 7 bases. The length of the CDR3 is 16 residues. J gave up 3 bases and V 3 bases, and 9 bases lay outside the gene matches. The germline V gene has CDR1 SGHDT and CDR2 YYEEEE.

The chain is built from TRBV6-1 and TRBJ2-1; a weak D match, TRBD2 (5 bases). Deletions cut 3 bases from V and 9 bases from J, with 21 bases between. The CDR3 runs to 16 residues. Germline V CDR1 and CDR2: MNHNS, SASEGT. This CDR3 reads CASSDYTSAVRAEQFF. The CDR3 DNA sequence: TGTGCCAGCAGTGATTATACGTCGGCCGTGCGGGCTGAGCAGTTCTTC.

This chain joins TRBV3-1 (or the pseudogene TRBV3-2) and TRBJ1-5, with 7 bases fitting TRBD1. V lost 11 bases, J lost 0 bases, and 13 bases stayed unmatched. Germline CDR1 LGHDT, CDR2 YNNKEL (reference sequence). The CDR3 length is 16 residues. For the CDR3, the DNA is TGTGCCGGAACAAAGGGACAGACACTTAGCAATCAGCCCCAGCATTTT. Amino acids: CAGTKGQTLSNQPQHF.

J is TRBJ1-5 and V is TRBV19; D unclear. Between the trimmed V and J ends, which lost 7 bases and 0 bases, there was a span of 13 bases. This CDR3 region has 15 residues. The germline V gene has CDR1 LNHDA and CDR2 SQIVND (reference sequence). This chain's CDR3 is CASTNEGYSNQPQHF. The CDR3 coding sequence is TGTGCCAGTACCAATGAGGGATATAGCAATCAGCCCCAGCATTTT.

CDR3 protein: CSVEGHGSGRAFF. The CDR3 nucleotides are TGCAGCGTTGAAGGACACGGATCCGGCCGGGCTTTCTTT. The chain couples TRBV29-1 to TRBJ1-1; D not resolved. V dropped 1 base and J dropped 11 bases, with 17 bases sitting between them. From germline, CDR1 is SQVTM and CDR2 ANQGSEA. The CDR3 sequence is 13 residues long.